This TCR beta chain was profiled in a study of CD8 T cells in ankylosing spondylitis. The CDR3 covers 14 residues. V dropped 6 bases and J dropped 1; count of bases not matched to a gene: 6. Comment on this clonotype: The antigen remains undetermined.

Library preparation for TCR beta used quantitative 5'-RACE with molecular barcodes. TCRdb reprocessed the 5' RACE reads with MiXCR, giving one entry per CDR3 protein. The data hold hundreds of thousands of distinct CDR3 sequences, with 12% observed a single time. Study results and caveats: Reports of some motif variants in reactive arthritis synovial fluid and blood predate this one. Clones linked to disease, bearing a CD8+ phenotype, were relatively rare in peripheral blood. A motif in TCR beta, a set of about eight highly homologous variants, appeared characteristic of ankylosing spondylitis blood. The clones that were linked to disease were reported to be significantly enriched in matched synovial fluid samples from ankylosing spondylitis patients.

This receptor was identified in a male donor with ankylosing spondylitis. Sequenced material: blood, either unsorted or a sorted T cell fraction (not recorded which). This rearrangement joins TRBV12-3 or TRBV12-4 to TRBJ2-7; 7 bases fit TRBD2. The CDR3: CASSPRRESYEQYF. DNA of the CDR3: TGTGCCAGCAGCCCCCGGCGGGAGTCCTACGAGCAGTACTTC.